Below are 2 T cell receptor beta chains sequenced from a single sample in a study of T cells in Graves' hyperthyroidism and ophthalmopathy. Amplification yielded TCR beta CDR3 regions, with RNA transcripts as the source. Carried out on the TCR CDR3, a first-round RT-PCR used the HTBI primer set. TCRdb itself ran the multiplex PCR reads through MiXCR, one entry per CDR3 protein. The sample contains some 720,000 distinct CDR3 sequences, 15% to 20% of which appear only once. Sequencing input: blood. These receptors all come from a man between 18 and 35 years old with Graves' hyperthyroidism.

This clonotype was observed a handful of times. CDR3 amino acids: CANAVGQHDPSGANVLTF. CDR3 in DNA: TGTGCCAATGCCGTCGGGCAGCACGACCCCTCTGGGGCCAACGTCCTGACTTTC. The chain couples TRBV19 to TRBJ2-6, with D unclear. V shed 10 bases and J shed 0 bases, with 22 bases lying between them. This CDR3 region has 18 residues. CDR1 LNHDA and CDR2 SQIVND come from the germline V gene (reference sequence).

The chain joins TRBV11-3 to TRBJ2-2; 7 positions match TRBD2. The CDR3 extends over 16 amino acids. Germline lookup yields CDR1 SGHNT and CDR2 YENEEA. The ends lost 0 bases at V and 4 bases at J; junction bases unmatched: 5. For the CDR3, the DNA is TGTGCCAGCAGCTTAGAGGGCGGGAGTCCCACCGGGGAGCTGTTTTTT. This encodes CASSLEGGSPTGELFF.